The 20 T cell receptor beta chains below come from one sample, sequenced in a study of OX40 agonist ivuxolimab in advanced cancers. Profiling relied on immunoSEQ multiplex PCR, and the TCRdb table lists in-frame clones only, not all of them. The sample includes some 43,000 clones, approximately 86% of them seen just once. Sequences were derived from CD4+ or CD8+ T cells sorted from blood, sampled in a trial of the OX40 agonist ivuxolimab. Every receptor here comes from an adult with an advanced solid tumor such as melanoma, head and neck, liver or kidney cancer.

The CDR3 nucleotides read TGCAGGCACCGGGGGGCCAATGGCTACACCTTC. It specifies CRHRGANGYTF. The J gene is TRBJ1-2, the V gene TRBV20-1; TRBD1 might be the D (6 bases). The CDR3 is made up of 11 amino acids. Per the germline V gene, CDR1 is DFQATT and CDR2 is SNEGSKA (reference sequence).

In regard to this clone: Different DNA sequences within this sample yield the same CDR3. Here the CDR3 reads CASSLGRGGTYEQYV. The CDR3 DNA reads as TGTGCCAGCAGCTTGGGGCGGGGAGGGACCTACGAGCAGTACGTC. This chain joins TRBV5-6 and TRBJ2-7, with TRBD2 matching over 7 bases. The CDR3 contains 15 residues. The J segment lost 2 bases and the V segment lost 0 bases, leaving 5 bases of the junction unmatched. Germline V gene data show CDR1 as SGHDT and CDR2 as YYEEEE.

The V and J genes are TRBV11-2 and TRBJ1-3; 8 bases map to TRBD1. With V trimmed by 0 bases and J by 0 bases, 7 bases remained unmatched. Germline values: CDR1 SGHAT, CDR2 FQNNGV. CDR3 size: 18 residues. The CDR3, as DNA: TGTGCCAGCAGCTTAGATCAAACAGGGGGAGACTCTGGAAACACCATATATTTT. Translation gives CASSLDQTGGDSGNTIYF.

The chain combines TRBV6-6 with TRBJ1-6; tentative D call: TRBD1 (6 bases). The CDR3 extends over 14 amino acids. Germline values: CDR1 MNHNY, CDR2 SVGAGI (reference sequence). Trimming shortened V by 6 bases and J by 9 bases, and 15 bases separated the two germline ends. The CDR3 coding sequence is TGTGCCAGCAGCCTTGAGACAGGCTCTTCACCCCTCCACTTT. It specifies CASSLETGSSPLHF.

This chain connects TRBV19 to TRBJ1-4; possible D gene TRBD1, 5 bases. In germline, CDR1 is LNHDA, CDR2 SQIVND (reference sequence). The V and J ends lost 6 bases and 10 bases respectively, with 12 bases between them. The CDR3 loop spans 12 amino acids. CDR3 DNA sequence: TGTGCCAGTAGAGGGGACGAGGGAAAACTGTTTTTT. Translation gives CASRGDEGKLFF.

The chain couples TRBV11-2 to TRBJ1-6; 8 bases map to TRBD1. Germline V gene lookup returns CDR1 SGHAT and CDR2 FQNNGV. V lost 4 bases and J lost 6; bases outside the gene matches: 14. There are 18 residues in the CDR3. The CDR3 nucleotides read TGTGCCAGCAGCTCGATTAACAGGGGGTTTGATTCTAATTCACCCCTCCACTTT. Translating it yields CASSSINRGFDSNSPLHF.

The rearrangement joins TRBV5-5 to TRBJ2-6; the D is unclear. There are 14 residues in the CDR3. The V gene's germline CDR1 is SGHKS and CDR2 YYEKEE (reference sequence). V was shortened by 0 bases and J by 4 bases, with 5 bases between the two germline ends. CDR3 in amino acids: CASSLALGANVLTF. CDR3 in DNA: TGTGCCAGCAGCTTGGCTCTCGGGGCCAACGTCCTGACTTTC.

The chain has TRBV19 and TRBJ2-1, with unresolved D. Germline V gene lookup returns CDR1 LNHDA and CDR2 SQIVND (reference sequence). This CDR3 region has 16 residues. V lost 8 bases, J lost 0 bases, and 17 bases lay in between. The CDR3 nucleotides are TGTGCCAGTGAAATTGGGCAACTGAGCTCCTACAATGAGCAGTTCTTC. Its translation is CASEIGQLSSYNEQFF.

The V gene is TRBV30, the J gene TRBJ2-7, with D hard to call. This CDR3 contains 14 residues. Looked up from germline, CDR1 is GTSNPN and CDR2 is SVGIG (reference sequence). The V end was cut by 0 bases, the J end by 0 bases, with 9 bases between. CDR3 sequence (DNA): TGTGCCTGGAGTGTCCCCCCCAGCTCCTACGAGCAGTACTTC. Encoded protein: CAWSVPPSSYEQYF.

Here the CDR3 DNA reads TGTGCCAGCAGCTCGGGACAGATCTACGAGCAGTACGTC. It is translated as CASSSGQIYEQYV. The chain uses TRBV7-2 and TRBJ2-7; TRBD1 matches 7 bases. CDR1 is SGHTA, CDR2 FQGNSA, per germline. This CDR3 region has 13 residues. The junction had 3 bases not matched to a gene; V was cut back by 4 bases and J by 3 bases.

The chain couples TRBV7-9 to TRBJ1-2; tentatively, D is TRBD1 (6 bases). V lost 5 bases to trimming and J lost 6 bases, with 16 bases between them. The CDR3 extends over 14 amino acids. The germline CDR1 and CDR2 sequences are SEHNR and FQNEAQ (reference sequence). The CDR3 nucleotides are TGTGCCAGCAGCGACATATTGAGGGGGGATGGCTACACCTTC. This encodes CASSDILRGDGYTF.

This clone has a single count. This chain joins TRBV2 and TRBJ2-7; the match to TRBD1 covers 8 bases. The CDR3 has 16 residues. CDR1 SNHLY and CDR2 FYNNEI come from the germline V gene. The trim removed 5 bases at V and 0 bases at J, leaving 9 bases unmatched. Here the CDR3 reads CASSLSGTGLSYEQYF. The CDR3 DNA sequence: TGTGCCAGCAGTCTATCCGGGACAGGACTCTCCTACGAGCAGTACTTC.

The J gene is TRBJ2-7, the V gene TRBV7-9; 7 nucleotides match TRBD2. Trimming cost V 5 bases and J 9 bases; bases outside gene matches: 4. Germline V lookup: CDR1 SEHNR, CDR2 FQNEAQ (reference sequence). CDR3 length: 11 residues. CDR3 in amino acids: CASSNGGRQYF. Here the CDR3 DNA reads TGTGCCAGCAGCAACGGGGGGAGGCAGTACTTC. The entire variable domain, with the rest obtained from reference TRBV7-9 and TRBJ2-7, is as follows: DTGVSQNPRHKITKRGQNVTFRCDPISEHNRLYWYRQTLGQGPEFLTYFQNEAQLEKSRLLSDRFSAERPKGSFSTLEIQRTEQGDSAMYLCASSNGGRQYFGPGTRLTVT.

The rearrangement joins TRBV4-3 to TRBJ2-4; D perhaps matches TRBD2 (5 bases). Germline CDR1 is LGHNA and CDR2 is YSLEER. The CDR3 is 17 amino acids. Between the trimmed V and J ends, which lost 0 bases and 5 bases, there was a span of 17 bases. CDR3 coding DNA: TGCGCCAGCAGCCAAGATCGCGGCCTACTAGAGGAAAACATTCAGTACTTC. Amino acid sequence: CASSQDRGLLEENIQYF.

This clone was detected only a few times. The chain links TRBV4-1 to TRBJ2-2; TRBD1 matches at 7 bases. Germline CDR1 reads MGHRA; CDR2 reads YSYEKL. The length of the CDR3 is 15 residues. V was clipped by 3 bases and J by 7 bases; unmatched bases: 8. CDR3 in DNA: TGCGCCAGCAGCCAGTCGACAGGGCGTCTCGGGGAGCTGTTTTTT. Protein product: CASSQSTGRLGELFF.

V usage is TRBV4-2 and J usage is TRBJ2-3; D gene ambiguous. CDR3 size: 15 residues. With 0 bases removed from V and 5 bases from J, the gap between germline ends came to 12 bases. Per the germline V gene, CDR1 is LGHNA and CDR2 is YNFKEQ. The CDR3: CASSQEEAPGDTQYF. DNA of the CDR3: TGTGCCAGCAGCCAAGAGGAAGCCCCGGGAGATACGCAGTATTTT.

V gene TRBV7-6 combines with J gene TRBJ1-5; D gene ambiguous. V was clipped by 3 bases and J by 4 bases, with 4 bases between them. Germline V gene sequence: CDR1 SGHVS, CDR2 FNYEAQ. The CDR3 runs to 12 residues. The CDR3 here is CASSFLNQPQHF. DNA for the CDR3: TGTGCCAGCAGCTTTTTAAATCAGCCCCAGCATTTT.

The J gene is TRBJ2-1, the V gene TRBV5-4; the D is unclear. CDR3 length equals 14 residues. Germline CDR1 and CDR2: SGHNT and YYREEE (reference sequence). Trimming left V 6 bases short and J 2 bases short, with 12 bases between. The chain's CDR3 is CASTGPGAYNEQFF. CDR3 in DNA: TGTGCCAGCACGGGCCCTGGCGCCTACAATGAGCAGTTCTTC.

A few counts support this clone. This chain links TRBV28 with TRBJ2-7; D remains unclear. The CDR3 sequence is 14 residues long. Germline V gives CDR1 MDHEN, CDR2 SYDVKM. V lost 5 bases and J 3 bases, leaving 14 bases between the germline ends. CDR3 sequence: CASSTPQSLYEQYF. The CDR3 nucleotides are TGTGCCAGCAGTACTCCCCAGTCGCTCTACGAGCAGTACTTC.

The V call is TRBV14, the J call TRBJ2-2; no definite D call. This CDR3 has 14 residues. From germline, CDR1 is SGHDN and CDR2 FVKESK. Trimming pared 0 bases from V and 9 bases from J, leaving 11 bases between. CDR3 sequence reads: CASSQDFSFRELFF. CDR3 DNA: TGTGCCAGCAGCCAAGATTTTTCTTTCCGGGAGCTGTTTTTT.